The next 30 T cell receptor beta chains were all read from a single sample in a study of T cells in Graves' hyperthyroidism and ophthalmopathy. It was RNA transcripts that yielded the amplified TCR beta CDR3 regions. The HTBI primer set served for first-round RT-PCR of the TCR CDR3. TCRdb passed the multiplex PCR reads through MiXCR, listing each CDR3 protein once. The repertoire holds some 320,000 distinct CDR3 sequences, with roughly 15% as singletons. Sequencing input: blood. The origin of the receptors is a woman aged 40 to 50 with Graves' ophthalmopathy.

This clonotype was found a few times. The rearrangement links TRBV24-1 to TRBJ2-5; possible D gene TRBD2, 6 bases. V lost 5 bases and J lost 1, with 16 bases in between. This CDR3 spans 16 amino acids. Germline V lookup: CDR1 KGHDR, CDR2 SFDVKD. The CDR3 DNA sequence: TGTGCCACCAGTGCCCCATCAGGAGGGCTCCAAGAGACCCAGTACTTC. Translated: CATSAPSGGLQETQYF.

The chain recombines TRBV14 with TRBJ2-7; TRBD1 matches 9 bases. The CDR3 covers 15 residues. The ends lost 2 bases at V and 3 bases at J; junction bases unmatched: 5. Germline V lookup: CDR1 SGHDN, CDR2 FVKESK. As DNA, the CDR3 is TGTGCCAGCAGCCAAACCGGGACAGGGCTCTACGAGCAGTACTTC. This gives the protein CASSQTGTGLYEQYF. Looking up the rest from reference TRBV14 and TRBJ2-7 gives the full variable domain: EAGVTQFPSHSVIEKGQTVTLRCDPISGHDNLYWYRRVMGKEIKFLLHFVKESKQDESGMPNNRFLAERTGGTYSTLKVQPAELEDSGVYFCASSQTGTGLYEQYFGPGTRLTVT.

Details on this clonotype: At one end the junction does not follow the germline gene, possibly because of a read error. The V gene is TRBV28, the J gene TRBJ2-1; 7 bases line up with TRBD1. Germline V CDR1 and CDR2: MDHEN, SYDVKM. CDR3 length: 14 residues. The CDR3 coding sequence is TGTACCAGCAGTTCACCCGGGACAGCCTTTTTGCAGTTCTTC. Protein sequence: CTSSSPGTAFLQFF. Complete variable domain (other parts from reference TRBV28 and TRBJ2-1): DVKVTQSSRYLVKRTGEKVFLECVQDMDHENMFWYRQDPGLGLRLIYFSYDVKMKEKGDIPEGYSVSREKKERFSLILESASTNQTSMYLCTSSSPGTAFLQFFGPGTRLTVL.

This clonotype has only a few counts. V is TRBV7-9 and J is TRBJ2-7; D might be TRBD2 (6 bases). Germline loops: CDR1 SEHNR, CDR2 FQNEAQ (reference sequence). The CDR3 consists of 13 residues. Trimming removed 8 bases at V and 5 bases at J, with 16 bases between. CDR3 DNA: TGTGCCAGCGGACTAACAGTGTCAGACGAGCAGTACTTC. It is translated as CASGLTVSDEQYF.

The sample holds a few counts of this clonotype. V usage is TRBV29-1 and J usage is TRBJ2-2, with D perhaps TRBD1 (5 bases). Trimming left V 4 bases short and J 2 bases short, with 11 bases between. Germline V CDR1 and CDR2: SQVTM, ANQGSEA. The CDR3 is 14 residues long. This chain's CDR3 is CSVGRDSNTGELFF. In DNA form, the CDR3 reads TGCAGCGTTGGTCGAGACAGTAACACCGGGGAGCTGTTTTTT.

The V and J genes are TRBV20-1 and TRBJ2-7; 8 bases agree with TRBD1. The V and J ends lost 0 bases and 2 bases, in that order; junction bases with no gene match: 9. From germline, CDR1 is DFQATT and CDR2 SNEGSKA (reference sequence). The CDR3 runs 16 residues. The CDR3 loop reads CSARDLPDRGPYEQYF. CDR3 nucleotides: TGCAGTGCTAGAGACCTTCCCGACAGGGGTCCCTACGAGCAGTACTTC.

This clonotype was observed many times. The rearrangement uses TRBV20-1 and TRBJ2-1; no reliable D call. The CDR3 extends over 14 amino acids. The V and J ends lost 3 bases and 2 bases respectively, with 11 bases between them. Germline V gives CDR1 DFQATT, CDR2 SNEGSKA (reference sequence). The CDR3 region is CSASTFIPYNEQFF. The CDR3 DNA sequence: TGCAGTGCTAGTACTTTTATCCCCTACAATGAGCAGTTCTTC.

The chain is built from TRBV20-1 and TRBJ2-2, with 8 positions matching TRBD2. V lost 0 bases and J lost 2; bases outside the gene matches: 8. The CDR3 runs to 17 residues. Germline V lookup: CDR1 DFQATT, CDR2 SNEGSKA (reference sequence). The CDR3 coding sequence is TGCAGTGCTAGAGAAGGAGGCGGGGGGATAAACACCGGGGAGCTGTTTTTT. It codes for CSAREGGGGINTGELFF.

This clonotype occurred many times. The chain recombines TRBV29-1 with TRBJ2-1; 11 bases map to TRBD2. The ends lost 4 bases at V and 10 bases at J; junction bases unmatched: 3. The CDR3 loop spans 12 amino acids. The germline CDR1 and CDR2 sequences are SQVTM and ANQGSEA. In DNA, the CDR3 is TGCAGCGTTGTCACTAGCGGGGGAGAGCAGTTCTTC. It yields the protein CSVVTSGGEQFF.

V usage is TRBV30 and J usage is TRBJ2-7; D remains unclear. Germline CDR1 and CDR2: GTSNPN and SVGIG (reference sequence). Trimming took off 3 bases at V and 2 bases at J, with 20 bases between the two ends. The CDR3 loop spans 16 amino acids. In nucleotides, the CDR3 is TGTGCCTGGAGATCGCGGCTCGGCGAACCCCCCTACGAGCAGTACTTC. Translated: CAWRSRLGEPPYEQYF.

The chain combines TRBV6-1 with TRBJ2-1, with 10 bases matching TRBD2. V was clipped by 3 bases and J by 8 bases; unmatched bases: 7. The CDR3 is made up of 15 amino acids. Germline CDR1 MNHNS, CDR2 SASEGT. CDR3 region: CASSEASGRVDEQFF. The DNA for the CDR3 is TGTGCCAGCAGTGAGGCTAGCGGGAGAGTGGATGAGCAGTTCTTC.

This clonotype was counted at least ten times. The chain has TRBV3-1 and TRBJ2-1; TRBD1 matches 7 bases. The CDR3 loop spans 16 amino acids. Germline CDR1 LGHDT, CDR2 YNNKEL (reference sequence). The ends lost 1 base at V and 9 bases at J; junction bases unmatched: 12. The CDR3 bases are TGTGCCAGCAGCCAAGGAAGGGTACAGGGGTTGGGTGAGCAGTTCTTC. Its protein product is CASSQGRVQGLGEQFF.

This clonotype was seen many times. The CDR3 spells CAISDLADQPQHF. CDR3 DNA: TGTGCCATCAGTGACTTGGCGGATCAGCCCCAGCATTTT. V usage is TRBV10-3 and J usage is TRBJ1-5; D is undetermined. Trimming left V 3 bases short and J 5 bases short, with 8 bases between. The CDR3 consists of 13 residues. Per germline, CDR1 ENHRY and CDR2 SYGVKD.

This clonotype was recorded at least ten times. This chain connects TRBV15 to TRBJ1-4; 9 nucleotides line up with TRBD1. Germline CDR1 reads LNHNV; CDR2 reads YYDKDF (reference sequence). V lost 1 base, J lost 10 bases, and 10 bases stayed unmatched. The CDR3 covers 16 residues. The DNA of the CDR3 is TGTGCCACCAGCAGAGTCCGGGACAGGGAAACGCGAAAACTGTTTTTT. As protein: CATSRVRDRETRKLFF.

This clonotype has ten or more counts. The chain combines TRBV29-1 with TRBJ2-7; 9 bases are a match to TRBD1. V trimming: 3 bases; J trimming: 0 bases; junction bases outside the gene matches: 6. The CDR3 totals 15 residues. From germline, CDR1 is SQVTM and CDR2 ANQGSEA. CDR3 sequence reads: CSVERGGQGSYEQYF. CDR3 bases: TGCAGCGTTGAGCGCGGGGGACAGGGCTCCTACGAGCAGTACTTC.

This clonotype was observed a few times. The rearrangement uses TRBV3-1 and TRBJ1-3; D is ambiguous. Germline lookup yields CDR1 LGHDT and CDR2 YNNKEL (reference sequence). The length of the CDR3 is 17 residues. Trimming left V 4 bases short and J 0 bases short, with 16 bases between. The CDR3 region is CASSPLSPVSSGNTIYF. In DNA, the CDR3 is TGTGCCAGCAGCCCCCTTTCTCCGGTGAGCTCTGGAAACACCATATATTTT.

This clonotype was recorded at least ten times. CDR3 in amino acids: CASLDRAYNEKLFF. Written as DNA, the CDR3 is TGTGCCAGTCTCGACAGGGCCTATAATGAAAAACTGTTTTTT. The chain has TRBV2 and TRBJ1-4; 7 bases are shared with TRBD1. With 9 bases clipped from V and 4 bases from J, the junction kept 8 bases outside the gene matches. The CDR3 runs to 14 residues. Per the germline V gene, CDR1 is SNHLY and CDR2 is FYNNEI.

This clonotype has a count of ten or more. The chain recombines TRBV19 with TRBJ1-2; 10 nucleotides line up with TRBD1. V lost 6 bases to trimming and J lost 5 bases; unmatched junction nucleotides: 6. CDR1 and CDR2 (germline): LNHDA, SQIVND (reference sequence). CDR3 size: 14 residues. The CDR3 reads CASSQTGGRYGYTF. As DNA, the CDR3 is TGTGCCAGTAGCCAGACAGGGGGCAGGTATGGCTACACCTTC.

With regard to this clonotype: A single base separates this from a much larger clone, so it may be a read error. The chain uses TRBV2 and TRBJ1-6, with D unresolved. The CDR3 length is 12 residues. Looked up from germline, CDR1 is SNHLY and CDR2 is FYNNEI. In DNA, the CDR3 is TGTGCCAGCTTCGAAGCTAATTCACTCCTCCACTTT. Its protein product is CASFEANSLLHF.

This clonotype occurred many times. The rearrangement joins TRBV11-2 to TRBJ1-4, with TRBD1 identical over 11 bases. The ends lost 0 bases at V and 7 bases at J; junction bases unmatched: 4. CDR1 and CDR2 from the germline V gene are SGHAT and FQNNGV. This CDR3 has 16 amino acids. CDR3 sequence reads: CASSLDWDRGGEKLFF. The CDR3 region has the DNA TGTGCCAGCAGCTTAGACTGGGACAGGGGGGGTGAAAAACTGTTTTTT.

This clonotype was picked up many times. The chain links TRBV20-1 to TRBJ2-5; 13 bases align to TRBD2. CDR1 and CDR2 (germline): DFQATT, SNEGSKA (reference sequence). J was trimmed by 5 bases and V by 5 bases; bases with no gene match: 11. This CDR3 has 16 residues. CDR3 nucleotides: TGCAGTGCTCAAGGACTAGCGGGGGAGCCTGGGGAGACCCAGTACTTC. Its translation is CSAQGLAGEPGETQYF.

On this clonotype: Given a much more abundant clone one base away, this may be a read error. The CDR3 bases are TGTGCCAGGGGGGGGGGGGGCAGCAGCCCCTACAATGAGCAGTTCTTC. It is translated as CARGGGGSSPYNEQFF. J is TRBJ2-1 and V is TRBV2; a possible D gene is TRBD2 (7 bases). Germline CDR1 reads SNHLY; CDR2 reads FYNNEI. The CDR3 sequence is 16 residues long. V was trimmed by 9 bases and J by 2 bases, leaving 20 bases between them.

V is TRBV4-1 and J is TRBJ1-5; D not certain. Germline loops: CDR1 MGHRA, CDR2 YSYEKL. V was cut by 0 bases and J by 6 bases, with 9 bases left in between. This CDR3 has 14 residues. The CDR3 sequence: CASSQDSGPQPQHF. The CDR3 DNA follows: TGCGCCAGCAGCCAAGATAGCGGGCCTCAGCCCCAGCATTTT.

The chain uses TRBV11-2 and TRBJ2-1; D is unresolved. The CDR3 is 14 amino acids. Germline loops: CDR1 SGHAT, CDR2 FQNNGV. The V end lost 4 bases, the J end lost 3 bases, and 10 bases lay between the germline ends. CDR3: CASSSGPDYNEQFF. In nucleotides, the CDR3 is TGTGCCAGCAGCTCAGGACCGGACTACAATGAGCAGTTCTTC.

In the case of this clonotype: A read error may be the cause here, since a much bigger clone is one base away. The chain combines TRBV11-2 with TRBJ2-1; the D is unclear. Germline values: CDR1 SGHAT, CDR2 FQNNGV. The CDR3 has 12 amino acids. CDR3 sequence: CAGSLGRNEQFF. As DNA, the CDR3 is TGTGCCGGCAGCTTAGGTCGGAATGAGCAGTTCTTC.

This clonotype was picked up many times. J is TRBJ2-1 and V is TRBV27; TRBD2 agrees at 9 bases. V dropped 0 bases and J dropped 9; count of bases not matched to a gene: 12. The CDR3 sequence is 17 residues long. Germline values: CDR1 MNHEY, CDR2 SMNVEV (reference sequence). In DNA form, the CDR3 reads TGTGCCAGCAGTTTATCAGGAGGAGGCGGGAGGGCGGCTGAGCAGTTCTTC. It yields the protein CASSLSGGGGRAAEQFF.

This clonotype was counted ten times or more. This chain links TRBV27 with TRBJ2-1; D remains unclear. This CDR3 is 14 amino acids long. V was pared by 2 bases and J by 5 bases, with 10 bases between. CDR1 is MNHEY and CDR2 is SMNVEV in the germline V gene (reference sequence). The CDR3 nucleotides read TGTGCCAGCAGTTTAGGGCAGTCTAACAATGAGCAGTTCTTC. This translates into CASSLGQSNNEQFF.

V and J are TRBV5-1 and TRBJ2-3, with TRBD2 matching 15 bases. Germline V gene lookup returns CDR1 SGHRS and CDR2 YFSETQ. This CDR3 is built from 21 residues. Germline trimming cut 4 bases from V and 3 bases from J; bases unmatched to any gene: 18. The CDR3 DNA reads TGCGCCAGCAGCCCACGCGGACTAGCGGGGGGGCCGGCGGTCTTTACAGATACGCAGTATTTT. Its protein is CASSPRGLAGGPAVFTDTQYF.

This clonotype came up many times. CDR3 coding DNA: TGTGCCAGCAGTCCTACAGGGGGTCGGGGTGGTGAGCAGTTCTTC. Amino acid sequence: CASSPTGGRGGEQFF. The chain has TRBV12-3 or TRBV12-4 and TRBJ2-1; 8 bases match TRBD1. V lost 5 bases and J lost 9; bases outside the gene matches: 12. CDR3 length: 15 residues.

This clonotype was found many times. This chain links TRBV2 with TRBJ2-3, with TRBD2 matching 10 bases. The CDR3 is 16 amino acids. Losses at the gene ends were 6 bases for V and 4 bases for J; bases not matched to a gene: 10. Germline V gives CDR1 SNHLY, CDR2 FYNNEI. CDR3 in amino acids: CASSGVASGSADTQYF. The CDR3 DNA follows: TGTGCCAGCAGCGGAGTGGCTAGCGGGAGTGCAGATACGCAGTATTTT.